This T cell receptor (beta chain) is from a study of T cell responses to AZD1222 COVID-19 vaccine. Across the study: Second doses that came at about 4 or about 12 weeks were put together. Study-level results: Most donors were white British, females outnumbered males, and clonal diversity was possibly underestimated.

The V and J ends lost 2 bases and 1 base respectively, with 8 bases between them. Looked up from germline, CDR1 is KGHSH and CDR2 is LQKENI. This CDR3 comprises 14 residues. With regard to this clone: Its antigen is still unknown.

Assay: immunoSEQ multiplex PCR; the TCRdb copy retains only in-frame clones and omits some. Here the sample spans 90,000 to 100,000 clones, roughly nine tenths being singletons. The chain has TRBV18 and TRBJ1-1; D is possibly TRBD1 (5 bases). This receptor was taken from an adult in good health. Sequenced material: peripheral blood, taken on day 0 of AZD1222 vaccination. The CDR3 region has the DNA TGTGCCAGCTCACCAACCGGACAGAACACTGAAGCTTTCTTT. Protein sequence: CASSPTGQNTEAFF.